A selection of T cell receptor beta chains follows, all from one sample in a study of cytomegalovirus exposure and HLA in healthy donors. The data were produced by immunoSEQ multiplex PCR, yet TCRdb's version contains in-frame clones alone and is incomplete. The sample yields approximately 110,000 clones, approximately 84% seen once. The sequenced material came from PBMCs. The receptors shown here come from a male donor in good health and CMV-seronegative. Both conserved end residues are part of each CDR3. Clone size is not always given. Where it is, it says once, few, many or a class for expanded clones.

CDR3,size,V,J
CASRYGLAGYTGELFF,.,TRBV6-5,TRBJ2-2
CASSLKGSGRETGELFF,once,TRBV7-3,TRBJ2-2
CASSLTWQVGNTEAFF,.,TRBV7-3,TRBJ1-1
CASRPTGSYYNEQFF,.,TRBV7-9,TRBJ2-1
CASSQVTGSSYEQYF,.,TRBV4-1,TRBJ2-7
CASSFPTKRAGGYNEQFF,.,TRBV28,TRBJ2-1
CASTPPGQTNTGELFF,.,TRBV19,TRBJ2-2
CAISDPPTGGNYGYTF,.,TRBV10-3,TRBJ1-2
CASSSTSGSIGDTQYF,.,TRBV28,TRBJ2-3
CASGQFADGMEQYF,.,TRBV5-1,TRBJ2-7
CASSYRSGTTYNEQFF,.,TRBV6-5,TRBJ2-1
CASSLNNEETQYF,.,TRBV28,TRBJ2-5
CASSPTGVGETQYF,.,TRBV14,TRBJ2-5
CASRLTLGGETEAFF,.,TRBV13,TRBJ1-1
CASSPTGRGTEALF,.,TRBV6-4,TRBJ1-1
CASSPSHRADIQYF,.,TRBV6-6,TRBJ2-4
CAWALQGIQETQYF,.,TRBV30,TRBJ2-5
CASHSGRGNTEAFF,.,TRBV18,TRBJ1-1
CASSPPGGVPDTQYF,.,TRBV18,TRBJ2-3
CASSQMVLADYSYEQYF,.,TRBV2,TRBJ2-7
CASSAQNRGYEQYF,.,TRBV7-2,TRBJ2-7
CASSDGGSYEQYF,.,TRBV25-1,TRBJ2-7
CASSDGQGYSPLHF,few,TRBV7-6,TRBJ1-6
CAIRTSGAQETQYF,.,TRBV10-3,TRBJ2-5
CASTRTSGAYEQYF,few,TRBV6-6,TRBJ2-7
CASRPPGQLYGYTF,medium-sized,TRBV2,TRBJ1-2
CASSQEARGPAVNTGELFF,.,TRBV4-1,TRBJ2-2
CASTPGWGTDTQYF,.,TRBV7-2,TRBJ2-3
CARPTGDPPSYEQYF,.,TRBV19,TRBJ2-7
CASYKGRARGNTIYF,.,TRBV28,TRBJ1-3
CASSLFSGRPSYEQYF,few,TRBV7-2,TRBJ2-7
CASSLGGLAGGPGELFF,.,TRBV5-4,TRBJ2-2
CASSGLPTGDSSYEQYF,.,TRBV6-1,TRBJ2-7
CASSRGLAVTGELFF,.,TRBV18,TRBJ2-2
CASSVPQYSNQPQHF,.,TRBV19,TRBJ1-5
CASSSRDSAYYEQYF,.,TRBV7-9,TRBJ2-7
CASSERTGVPLNTGELFF,.,TRBV2,TRBJ2-2
CASSNLPAGDNEQYF,.,TRBV19,TRBJ2-7
CSVYNRTGEEAFF,.,TRBV29-1,TRBJ1-1
CASSQDRGYEQYF,.,TRBV4-3,TRBJ2-7
CASSSVSGANVLTF,.,TRBV27,TRBJ2-6
CATSRTGVGYGYTF,.,TRBV6-1,TRBJ1-2
CASSVRDSFNSPLHF,few,TRBV5-8,TRBJ1-6
CASSSHSESTDTQYF,.,TRBV28,TRBJ2-3
CASSVGLAGSDEQYF,.,TRBV9,TRBJ2-7
CASRAKAGQQETQYF,.,TRBV5-4,TRBJ2-5
CASSPQGASEKLFF,.,TRBV18,TRBJ1-4
CASSQDLAGAREQYF,.,TRBV4-1,TRBJ2-7
CASSQGLAGGVGDTQYF,.,TRBV7-2,TRBJ2-3
CASSLEGRLAGPEGETQYF,.,TRBV7-9,TRBJ2-5
CASSYSGEAGELFF,.,TRBV10-1,TRBJ2-2
CASSEKGASRNTIYF,.,TRBV2,TRBJ1-3